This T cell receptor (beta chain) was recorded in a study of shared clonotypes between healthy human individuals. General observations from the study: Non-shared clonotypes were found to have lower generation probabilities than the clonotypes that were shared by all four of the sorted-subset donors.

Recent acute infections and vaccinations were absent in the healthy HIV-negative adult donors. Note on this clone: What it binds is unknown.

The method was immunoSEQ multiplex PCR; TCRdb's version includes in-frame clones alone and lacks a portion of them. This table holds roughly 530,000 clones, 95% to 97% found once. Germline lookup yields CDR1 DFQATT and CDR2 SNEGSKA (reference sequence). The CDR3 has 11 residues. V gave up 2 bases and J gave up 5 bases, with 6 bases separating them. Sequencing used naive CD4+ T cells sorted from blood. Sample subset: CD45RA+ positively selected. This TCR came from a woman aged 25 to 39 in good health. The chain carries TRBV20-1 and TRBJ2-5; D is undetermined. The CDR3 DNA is TGCAGTGCTAGAAGTGAGGAGACCCAGTACTTC. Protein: CSARSEETQYF.